The 7 T cell receptor beta chains in this list originate from one sample, sequenced in a study of blood T cells in healthy people across ages. A sample-barcoded 5' primer and a J-beta primer mix were used in a second PCR of roughly 7 to 11 cycles. MiXCR, applied by TCRdb to the 5' RACE reads, yields one record per CDR3 protein. The sample has around 1,000,000 distinct CDR3 sequences, about 23% seen once. The same data also contributed to another study, on T cells of mothers and their children.

Sample: blood. Receptors originate from a girl aged 2-9 years in good health.

This clonotype was seen more than once but under ten times. Given a much more abundant clone one base away, this may be a read error. The V gene is TRBV3-1, the J gene TRBJ2-5; D not resolved. The V end was cut by 2 bases, the J end by 4 bases, with 2 bases between. Germline V CDR1 and CDR2: LGHDT, YNNKEL (reference sequence). This CDR3 comprises 11 residues. This chain's CDR3 is CASSQIETQYF. The CDR3 DNA is TGTGCCAGCAGCCAAATAGAGACCCAGTACTTC.

The chain is built from TRBV14 and TRBJ1-1, with D unclear. This CDR3 comprises 12 residues. V lost 4 bases and J lost 1, with 4 bases in between. The germline V gene has CDR1 SGHDN and CDR2 FVKESK. This CDR3 is CASSPTNTEAFF. The CDR3 DNA reads TGTGCCAGCAGCCCTACGAACACTGAAGCTTTCTTT.

The chain combines TRBV10-3 with TRBJ1-5; TRBD1 matches 8 bases. The CDR3 is made up of 14 amino acids. With 8 bases clipped from V and 4 bases from J, the junction kept 7 bases outside the gene matches. Germline V lookup: CDR1 ENHRY, CDR2 SYGVKD. CDR3 loop: CAISDRVGNQPQHF. The CDR3 DNA follows: TGTGCCATCTCGGACAGGGTCGGGAATCAGCCCCAGCATTTT.

This chain connects TRBV10-3 to TRBJ1-1; D not resolved. In germline, CDR1 is ENHRY, CDR2 SYGVKD. CDR3 length equals 15 residues. The V end lost 9 bases, the J end lost 1 base, and 18 bases lay between the germline ends. CDR3 amino acids: CAINDWTGKNTEAFF. In DNA form, the CDR3 reads TGTGCCATTAATGACTGGACGGGGAAGAACACTGAAGCTTTCTTT.

This clonotype was counted a few times. The chain uses TRBV19 and TRBJ2-5; the D is unclear. The assigned J gene may be wrong: the sequence end matches TRBJ2-7 better. The CDR3 spans 13 residues. Germline V gives CDR1 LNHDA, CDR2 SQIVND (reference sequence). The CDR3 bases are TGTGCCAGTAGTATCACACAGACCTACGAGCAGTACTTC. Translating it yields CASSITQTYEQYF.

This clonotype showed up just a few times. V usage is TRBV20-1 and J usage is TRBJ2-5, with TRBD1 matching 7 bases. The CDR3 loop spans 13 amino acids. J was trimmed by 4 bases and V by 3 bases; bases with no gene match: 5. Germline loops: CDR1 DFQATT, CDR2 SNEGSKA (reference sequence). CDR3 sequence (DNA): TGCAGTGCTAGGAGACAGGGCCCAGAGACCCAGTACTTC. Protein: CSARRQGPETQYF.

The chain employs TRBV7-3 and TRBJ2-2; maybe TRBD2 (6 bases). CDR1 is SGHTA and CDR2 is FQGTGA in the germline V gene. Trimming pared 5 bases from V and 7 bases from J, leaving 11 bases between. This CDR3 spans 13 amino acids. CDR3 DNA: TGTGCCAGCAGCCTATCTAGCGACGGGGAGCTGTTTTTT. Translating gives CASSLSSDGELFF.